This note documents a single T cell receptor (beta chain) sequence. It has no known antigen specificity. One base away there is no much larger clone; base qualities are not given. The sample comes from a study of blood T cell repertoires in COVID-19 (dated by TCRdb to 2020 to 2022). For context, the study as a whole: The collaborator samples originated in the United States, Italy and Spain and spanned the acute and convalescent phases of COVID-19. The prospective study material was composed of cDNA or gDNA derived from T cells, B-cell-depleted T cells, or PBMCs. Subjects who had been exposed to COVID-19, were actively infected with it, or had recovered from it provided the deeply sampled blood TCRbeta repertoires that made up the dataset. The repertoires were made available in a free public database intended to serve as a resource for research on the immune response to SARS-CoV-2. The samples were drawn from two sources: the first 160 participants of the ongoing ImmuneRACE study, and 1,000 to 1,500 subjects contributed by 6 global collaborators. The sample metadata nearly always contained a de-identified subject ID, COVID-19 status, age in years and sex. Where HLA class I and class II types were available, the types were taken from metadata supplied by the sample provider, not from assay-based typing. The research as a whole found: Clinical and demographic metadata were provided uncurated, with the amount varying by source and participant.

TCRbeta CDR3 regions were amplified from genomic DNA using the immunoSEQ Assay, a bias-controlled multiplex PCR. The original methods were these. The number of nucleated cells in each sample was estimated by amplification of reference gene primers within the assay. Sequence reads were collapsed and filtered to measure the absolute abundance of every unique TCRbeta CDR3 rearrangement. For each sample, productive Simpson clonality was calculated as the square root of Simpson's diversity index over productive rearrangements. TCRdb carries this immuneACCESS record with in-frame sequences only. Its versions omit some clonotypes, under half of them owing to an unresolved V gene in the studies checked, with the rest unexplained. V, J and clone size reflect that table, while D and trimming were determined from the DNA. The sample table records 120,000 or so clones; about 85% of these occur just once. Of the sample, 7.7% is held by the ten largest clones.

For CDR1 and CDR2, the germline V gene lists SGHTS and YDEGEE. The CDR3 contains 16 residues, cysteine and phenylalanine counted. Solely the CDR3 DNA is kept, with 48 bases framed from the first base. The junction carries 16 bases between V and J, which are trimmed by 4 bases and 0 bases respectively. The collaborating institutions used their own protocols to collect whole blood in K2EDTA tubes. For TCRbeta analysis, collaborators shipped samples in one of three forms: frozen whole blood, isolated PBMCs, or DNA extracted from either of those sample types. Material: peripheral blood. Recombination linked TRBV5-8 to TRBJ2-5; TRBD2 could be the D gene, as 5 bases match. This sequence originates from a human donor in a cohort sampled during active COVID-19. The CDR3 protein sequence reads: CASSPGGGEYQETQYF. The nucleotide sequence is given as TGTGCCAGCAGCCCGGGTGGTGGGGAGTACCAAGAGACCCAGTACTTC.